This T cell receptor (beta chain) was identified in a study of OX40 agonist ivuxolimab in advanced cancers. General study points: Among expanded peripheral T cells, antigen specificity went undetermined. Low normalized T-cell clonal expansion was also seen in some nonresponders.

Germline V lookup: CDR1 SSHAT, CDR2 FNYEAQ (reference sequence). CDR3 size: 21 residues. The repertoire was sequenced with immunoSEQ multiplex PCR; TCRdb's copy has only in-frame clones and lacks some. Found here are some 43,000 clones, just under 90% of them singletons; the top ten hold 10%. A note on this clone: Its target is not known. A junction end diverges from the germline sequence, so it may reflect a read error.

The chain carries TRBV7-7 and TRBJ2-7; a possible D gene is TRBD2 (6 bases). The sample was CD4+ or CD8+ T cells sorted from blood, taken in a trial of the OX40 agonist ivuxolimab. The sequence was obtained from an adult with an advanced solid tumor such as melanoma, head and neck, liver or kidney cancer. The CDR3 nucleotides read TGTGCTAGCAGCTCGGACCTGGGACGCCCCTTGGGGAGGTGGCACCTCTACGAGCAGTACTTC. This translates into CASSSDLGRPLGRWHLYEQYF.